A single TCR beta chain is shown here with its context. The antigen remains unidentified. This sample was included in a study of beta chain features in type 1 diabetes. Overall study results and limits: Researchers cautioned that cDNA sequencing could over-represent cells with high TCR expression.

V was clipped by 1 base and J by 4 bases, with 12 bases between them. Germline-derived CDR1 and CDR2 are SGHRS and YFSETQ. The length of the CDR3 is 15 residues. Since all of the isolated RNA was reverse transcribed, expressed TCRB transcripts were what got sequenced. The method was immunoSEQ multiplex PCR; TCRdb's version includes in-frame clones alone and lacks a portion of them. The sample comprises approximately 150,000 clones, about a tenth of which are singletons, and 0.55% to 0.65% rests with the top ten. The sequencing input was central memory CD4+ T cells from blood. This clonotype was sampled from a woman between 40 and 55 years old in good health. The V gene is TRBV5-1, the J gene TRBJ2-1; D unresolved. CDR3 amino acids: CASSLKHNTYNEQFF. Here the CDR3 DNA reads TGCGCCAGCAGCTTGAAACATAACACATACAATGAGCAGTTCTTC. The full variable domain, with the rest looked up from reference TRBV5-1 and TRBJ2-1, is KAGVTQTPRYLIKTRGQQVTLSCSPISGHRSVSWYQQTPGQGLQFLFEYFSETQRNKGNFPGRFSGRQFSNSRSEMNVSTLELGDSALYLCASSLKHNTYNEQFFGPGTRLTVL.